These 30 T cell receptor beta chains were sequenced from one sample in a study of neoadjuvant anti-PD-1 for oral cavity cancer (dated by TCRdb to about 2021). The time point label, as the study defines it: before neoadjuvant nivolumab. Library preparation used the immunoSEQ multiplex PCR assay. The table was pulled from immuneACCESS by TCRdb, which kept in-frame rearrangements only. Such tables lose some clones; where checked, under half of the loss comes from unresolved V genes, and the rest has no known cause. The sample has some 15,000 clones on record, approximately 71% of them singletons. Less than 3.5% of the sample is held by the ten biggest clonotypes. The material sequenced was PBMCs, taken before nivolumab (anti-PD-1) treatment. The receptors were sampled from a person between 40 and 80 years old with oral cavity squamous cell carcinoma.

The chain couples TRBV5-5 to TRBJ2-4; D might be TRBD1 or TRBD2, each matching 5 bases. This CDR3 comprises 17 residues. Trimming cost V 4 bases and J 3 bases, with 20 bases left between them. Looked up from germline, CDR1 is SGHKS and CDR2 is YYEKEE (reference sequence). The DNA for the CDR3 is TGTGCCAGCAGCATACTACGGGACGCACTTTACAAAAACATTCAGTACTTC. Translating it yields CASSILRDALYKNIQYF. Looking up the rest from reference TRBV5-5 and TRBJ2-4 gives the full variable domain: DAGVTQSPTHLIKTRGQQVTLRCSPISGHKSVSWYQQVLGQGPQFIFQYYEKEERGRGNFPDRFSARQFPNYSSELNVNALLLGDSALYLCASSILRDALYKNIQYFGAGTRLSVL.

The sample holds a few counts of this clone. The rearrangement uses TRBV11-2 and TRBJ2-3, with 9 bases matching TRBD2. Germline assignment: CDR1 SGHAT and CDR2 FQNNGV. CDR3 length: 15 amino acids. V lost 4 bases to trimming and J lost 5 bases; unmatched junction nucleotides: 7. CDR3 protein: CASSYSGSLGDTQYF. CDR3 nucleotides: TGTGCCAGCAGCTATAGCGGGAGCCTCGGAGATACGCAGTATTTT.

This rearrangement joins TRBV19 to TRBJ1-1, with D possibly being TRBD1 (5 bases). The germline V and J ends were trimmed by 0 bases and 7 bases, with 6 bases remaining between them. The CDR3 is 12 residues long. The germline gives CDR1 LNHDA, CDR2 SQIVND (reference sequence). CDR3 loop: CASSIEGDEAFF. The DNA of the CDR3 is TGTGCCAGTAGTATAGAGGGGGATGAAGCTTTCTTT. The full variable domain, completed using reference TRBV19 and TRBJ1-1, is DGGITQSPKYLFRKEGQNVTLSCEQNLNHDAMYWYRQDPGQGLRLIYYSQIVNDFQKGDIAEGYSVSREKKESFPLTVTSAQKNPTAFYLCASSIEGDEAFFGQGTRLTVV.

CDR3 residues: CASSVENTIYF. DNA of the CDR3: TGTGCCAGCAGCGTGGAAAACACCATATATTTT. This chain links TRBV6-5 with TRBJ1-3, with D unclear. There are 11 residues in the CDR3. Trimming pared 6 bases from V and 6 bases from J, leaving 6 bases between. The germline gives CDR1 MNHEY, CDR2 SVGAGI.

V and J are TRBV28 and TRBJ1-2; possible D gene TRBD1, 5 bases. Germline-derived CDR1 and CDR2 are MDHEN and SYDVKM. The V and J ends lost 10 bases and 0 bases respectively, with 15 bases between them. The CDR3 length is 14 residues. The CDR3 spells CATQRGRTNYGYTF. CDR3 coding DNA: TGTGCCACCCAAAGGGGAAGGACTAACTATGGCTACACCTTC.

V usage is TRBV5-1 and J usage is TRBJ1-5, with D perhaps TRBD1 (5 bases). The V end was cut by 0 bases, the J end by 0 bases, with 19 bases between. The V gene's germline CDR1 is SGHRS and CDR2 YFSETQ. The CDR3 runs 19 residues. CDR3 nucleotides: TGCGCCAGCAGCTTGGCCCCCGCAGGGTCGACGGATAGCAATCAGCCCCAGCATTTT. It is translated as CASSLAPAGSTDSNQPQHF.

This chain joins TRBV6-4 and TRBJ2-3; 13 nucleotides line up with TRBD2. Germline V gene data show CDR1 as MRHNA and CDR2 as SNTAGT. Trimming took 3 bases from V and 4 from J; bases not matched to a gene: 1. This CDR3 region has 15 residues. CDR3 in amino acids: CASSEGLAGADTQYF. The CDR3 DNA is TGTGCCAGCAGTGAAGGACTAGCGGGAGCAGATACGCAGTATTTT.

The chain has TRBV11-3 and TRBJ2-1; D is tentatively TRBD1 or TRBD2 (5 bases each). The CDR3 consists of 13 residues. Trimming pared 8 bases from V and 5 bases from J, leaving 13 bases between. Germline CDR1 SGHNT, CDR2 YENEEA. The CDR3: CASARDPNNEQFF. The CDR3 DNA sequence: TGTGCCAGCGCCCGGGACCCGAACAATGAGCAGTTCTTC. The whole variable domain, remainder taken from reference TRBV11-3 and TRBJ2-1, is EAGVVQSPRYKIIEKKQPVAFWCNPISGHNTLYWYLQNLGQGPELLIRYENEEAVDDSQLPKDRFSAERLKGVDSTLKIQPAELGDSAVYLCASARDPNNEQFFGPGTRLTVL.

This chain joins TRBV5-1 and TRBJ1-2; D not resolved. This CDR3 comprises 14 residues. Trimming left V 4 bases short and J 2 bases short, with 12 bases between. CDR1 SGHRS and CDR2 YFSETQ come from the germline V gene. The CDR3 nucleotides read TGCGCCAGCAGCCCGAGTCGCCAGAACTATGGCTACACCTTC. Residues: CASSPSRQNYGYTF.

The chain carries TRBV30 and TRBJ1-6; D is unresolved. In germline, CDR1 is GTSNPN, CDR2 SVGIG (reference sequence). CDR3 length: 15 residues. The V gene lost 3 bases and the J gene lost 0 bases, with 9 bases spanning the gap. The CDR3 spells CAWRAGSSYNSPLHF. The CDR3 bases are TGTGCCTGGAGAGCCGGTAGCTCCTATAATTCACCCCTCCACTTT.

This clone was seen a single time. This CDR3 is also generated by other DNA sequences in the sample. This sequence joins TRBV5-1 and TRBJ1-5; D call uncertain. V lost 0 bases to trimming and J lost 0 bases, with 7 bases between them. This CDR3 spans 15 amino acids. The germline CDR1 and CDR2 sequences are SGHRS and YFSETQ. The DNA of the CDR3 is TGCGCCAGCAGCTTGGGGGGTTATAGCAATCAGCCCCAGCATTTT. Its protein is CASSLGGYSNQPQHF.

V gene TRBV5-1 combines with J gene TRBJ1-5; no definite D call. The CDR3 is 14 residues long. Trimming left V 3 bases short and J 2 bases short, with 9 bases between. CDR1 and CDR2 from the germline V gene are SGHRS and YFSETQ. The CDR3 DNA sequence: TGCGCCAGCAGCTCGTCTGGTGGCAATCAGCCCCAGCATTTT. Its translation: CASSSSGGNQPQHF.

The gene calls are TRBV30 and TRBJ1-2; TRBD1 might be the D (5 bases). CDR1 is GTSNPN, CDR2 SVGIG, per germline (reference sequence). CDR3 size: 16 residues. Trimming shortened V by 5 bases and J by 8 bases, and 27 bases separated the two germline ends. The CDR3 DNA sequence: TGTGCCTGGCGAGCGGCAGGGCTAGTCCAGTCTCAAGGCTACACCTTC. Its protein product is CAWRAAGLVQSQGYTF.

The rearrangement uses TRBV19 and TRBJ1-2, with D possibly matching TRBD1 (6 bases). Trimming took off 3 bases at V and 8 bases at J, with 19 bases between the two ends. The CDR3 sequence is 15 residues long. Germline CDR1 and CDR2: LNHDA and SQIVND (reference sequence). The CDR3 DNA sequence: TGTGCCAGTAGTATCGGGTTCCAGGGGCGCGGAGGCTACACCTTC. Protein: CASSIGFQGRGGYTF.

This clone was found once. The chain joins TRBV7-6 to TRBJ1-1; 7 positions agree with TRBD1. Germline trimming cut 1 base from V and 2 bases from J; bases unmatched to any gene: 7. The CDR3 sequence is 16 residues long. Germline V gives CDR1 SGHVS, CDR2 FNYEAQ. The CDR3, as DNA: TGTGCCAGCAGCTTAGGCAGGGGGAGATTTAACACTGAAGCTTTCTTT. Translating it yields CASSLGRGRFNTEAFF.

The chain is built from TRBV10-3 and TRBJ2-7; a weak D match, TRBD1 (6 bases). Looked up from germline, CDR1 is ENHRY and CDR2 is SYGVKD. V lost 8 bases, J lost 3 bases, and 20 bases lay in between. The CDR3 extends over 15 amino acids. CDR3 sequence reads: CAIGGKRRNNYEQYF. The CDR3 coding sequence is TGTGCCATCGGGGGCAAACGGCGAAATAACTACGAGCAGTACTTC.

This clone has a handful of counts. This chain uses TRBV2 with TRBJ2-1, with D uncertain. The V gene lost 2 bases and the J gene lost 0 bases, with 8 bases spanning the gap. CDR3 length: 15 amino acids. Germline-derived CDR1 and CDR2 are SNHLY and FYNNEI. The CDR3 DNA reads as TGTGCCAGCAGTGAAACTCCACCCTCCTACAATGAGCAGTTCTTC. Encoded protein: CASSETPPSYNEQFF.

This chain connects TRBV6-1 to TRBJ1-3, with no clear D. The CDR3 spans 14 residues. CDR1 and CDR2 (germline): MNHNS, SASEGT. The germline V and J ends were trimmed by 5 bases and 0 bases, with 8 bases remaining between them. CDR3: CASSLDPSGNTIYF. In nucleotides, the CDR3 is TGTGCCAGCAGTTTAGACCCCTCTGGAAACACCATATATTTT.

This clone appeared once. The rearrangement links TRBV7-8 to TRBJ2-1; TRBD1 or TRBD2 may be the D gene (5 bases each). V dropped 2 bases and J dropped 2 bases, with 10 bases sitting between them. Germline-derived CDR1 and CDR2 are SGHVS and FQNEAQ. The CDR3 runs 15 residues. CDR3 sequence reads: CASSLTRGPYNEQFF. As DNA, the CDR3 is TGTGCCAGCAGCTTAACCCGGGGCCCCTACAATGAGCAGTTCTTC.

This rearrangement joins TRBV19 to TRBJ2-3, with 10 bases fitting TRBD2. V was clipped by 0 bases and J by 0 bases; unmatched bases: 9. Germline V gives CDR1 LNHDA, CDR2 SQIVND (reference sequence). The CDR3 sequence is 19 residues long. CDR3 coding DNA: TGTGCCAGTAGTATAGAAATATCCGGGACTAGCGCGAGCACAGATACGCAGTATTTT. The encoded protein is CASSIEISGTSASTDTQYF.

The chain combines TRBV30 with TRBJ1-1; no reliable D call. This CDR3 region has 14 residues. The germline V gene encodes CDR1 GTSNPN and CDR2 SVGIG (reference sequence). V lost 3 bases, J lost 4 bases, and 15 bases lay in between. The CDR3 DNA sequence: TGTGCCTGGAGGGCCGGCATTCCTGGCACTGAAGCTTTCTTT. It yields the protein CAWRAGIPGTEAFF.

This clone was seen a few times. This chain links TRBV15 with TRBJ2-5; 12 bases are shared with TRBD2. J gave up 2 bases and V 1 base, and 23 bases lay outside the gene matches. Germline V gene lookup returns CDR1 LNHNV and CDR2 YYDKDF (reference sequence). The CDR3 contains 23 residues. CDR3 in DNA: TGTGCCACCAGCAGAGGACTGGGACAGGGAGGGCTAGCGGGGGGGTATATACAAGAGACCCAGTACTTC. This translates into CATSRGLGQGGLAGGYIQETQYF. The full variable domain, completed using reference TRBV15 and TRBJ2-5, is DAMVIQNPRYQVTQFGKPVTLSCSQTLNHNVMYWYQQKSSQAPKLLFHYYDKDFNNEADTPDNFQSRRPNTSFCFLDIRSPGLGDTAMYLCATSRGLGQGGLAGGYIQETQYFGPGTRLLVL.

This clone was counted a few times. The chain couples TRBV21-1 to TRBJ2-7; the table gives TRBD2 as D, unverified against the DNA. TRBV21-1 is a pseudogene segment. The CDR3 is 16 amino acids. CDR3 loop: CASLGRSLAFPYEQYF. DNA of the CDR3: TGTGCCAGCCTTGGACGGTCCCTAGCGTTTCCCTACGAGCAGTACTTC.

The chain employs TRBV30 and TRBJ2-3; a weak D match, TRBD2 (6 bases). The V end was cut by 0 bases, the J end by 0 bases, with 13 bases between. The CDR3 has 16 residues. Germline CDR1 GTSNPN, CDR2 SVGIG (reference sequence). The CDR3 DNA is TGTGCCTGGAGTGTAAGGTGGGGGACTAGCACAGATACGCAGTATTTT. This encodes CAWSVRWGTSTDTQYF.

The rearrangement uses TRBV5-4 and TRBJ2-7; a weak D match, TRBD2 (5 bases). The germline CDR1 and CDR2 sequences are SGHNT and YYREEE (reference sequence). Trimming took 0 bases from V and 5 from J, leaving 9 bases between them. The CDR3 contains 13 residues. The CDR3 here is CASSLAVANEQYF. The CDR3 DNA reads TGTGCCAGCAGCTTGGCGGTAGCGAACGAGCAGTACTTC. Looking up the rest from reference TRBV5-4 and TRBJ2-7 gives the full variable domain: ETGVTQSPTHLIKTRGQQVTLRCSSQSGHNTVSWYQQALGQGPQFIFQYYREEENGRGNFPPRFSGLQFPNYSSELNVNALELDDSALYLCASSLAVANEQYFGPGTRLTVT.

The chain is built from TRBV25-1 and TRBJ1-2; 9 bases match TRBD1. CDR3 size: 16 residues. The junction had 12 bases not matched to a gene; V was cut back by 5 bases and J by 5 bases. CDR1 is MGHDK and CDR2 is SYGVNS in the germline V gene. The CDR3 loop is CASSLFTDRGWYGYTF. For the CDR3, the DNA is TGTGCCAGCAGTCTATTTACGGACAGGGGTTGGTATGGCTACACCTTC.

The chain couples TRBV4-2 to TRBJ1-1; the D gene is possibly TRBD1 (6 bases). Trimming stripped 1 base from V and 1 base from J, with 10 bases between. The CDR3 contains 15 residues. The germline V gene has CDR1 LGHNA and CDR2 YNFKEQ. The CDR3: CASSQARGGNTEAFF. In DNA, the CDR3 is TGTGCCAGCAGCCAAGCGAGGGGGGGGAACACTGAAGCTTTCTTT.

The chain couples TRBV5-5 to TRBJ1-1, with a possible D match to TRBD1 (5 bases). The V gene's germline CDR1 is SGHKS and CDR2 YYEKEE (reference sequence). V lost 4 bases to trimming and J lost 4 bases, with 11 bases between them. The CDR3 sequence is 13 residues long. CDR3 residues: CASSLRRGTEAFF. The CDR3 DNA is TGTGCCAGCAGCCTGAGGAGGGGCACTGAAGCTTTCTTT.

V gene TRBV27 combines with J gene TRBJ1-5; D is possibly TRBD1 (6 bases). The germline V and J ends were trimmed by 3 bases and 10 bases, with 13 bases remaining between them. CDR1 and CDR2 (germline): MNHEY, SMNVEV (reference sequence). The CDR3 length is 13 residues. The CDR3 DNA is TGTGCCAGCAGTTTCAGGGGTCGCCAACCCCAGCATTTT. This codes for CASSFRGRQPQHF.

The chain is built from TRBV2 and TRBJ2-1, with 7 bases lining up with TRBD2. The CDR3 totals 16 residues. Trimming removed 3 bases from V and 2 bases from J; junction bases left unmatched: 7. The germline V gene has CDR1 SNHLY and CDR2 FYNNEI. The DNA of the CDR3 is TGTGCCAGCAGTGAGCGGGGGTGGTCGACCTACAATGAGCAGTTCTTC. Translated, it gives CASSERGWSTYNEQFF.